Following are 20 T cell receptor beta chains from one sample sequenced in a study of regulatory and conventional T cells in RAG deficiency. Blood CD4+ CD25-low CD127-high conventional T cells supplied the genomic DNA template. The table came from immunoSEQ multiplex PCR; TCRdb's copy has only in-frame clones and leaves some out. Of roughly 34,000 clones in the sample, roughly 76% were seen once. These same records also appear under a second study, on regulatory T cells. That publication notes: Amplification used 52 TRBV primers and 13 TRBJ primers.

Input material: CD4+ effector T cells sorted from blood. The receptors were sampled from a human donor in good health.

The V gene is TRBV7-3, the J gene TRBJ2-6; D remains unclear. V lost 5 bases to trimming and J lost 0 bases, with 14 bases between them. The CDR3 covers 17 residues. In germline, CDR1 is SGHTA, CDR2 FQGTGA. DNA of the CDR3: TGTGCCAGCAGCGGCCGGTCACCGTACTCTGGGGCCAACGTCCTGACTTTC. Protein: CASSGRSPYSGANVLTF.

This chain uses TRBV19 with TRBJ2-2, with D hard to call. Trimming stripped 0 bases from V and 8 bases from J, with 7 bases between. Germline assignment: CDR1 LNHDA and CDR2 SQIVND (reference sequence). This CDR3 comprises 13 residues. Written as DNA, the CDR3 is TGTGCCAGTAGTATAGACTCTTTTGGGGAGCTGTTTTTT. Protein product: CASSIDSFGELFF.

This clone was observed a single time. The rearrangement joins TRBV7-8 to TRBJ1-6, with a weak D call TRBD1 (6 bases). CDR1 and CDR2 (germline): SGHVS, FQNEAQ. Deletions cut 4 bases from V and 13 bases from J, with 23 bases between. This CDR3 region has 16 residues. The CDR3 coding sequence is TGTGCCAGCAGCTCCATGGGGACGGGGGCTGAGGGGCCCCTCCACTTT. As protein: CASSSMGTGAEGPLHF.

This clone showed up just a few times. J is TRBJ2-6 and V is TRBV19, with D possibly being TRBD1 (6 bases). V dropped 6 bases and J dropped 2 bases, with 11 bases sitting between them. The CDR3 covers 15 residues. Germline V gene data show CDR1 as LNHDA and CDR2 as SQIVND (reference sequence). CDR3 amino acids: CASSHQGTGANVLTF. The CDR3, as DNA: TGTGCCAGTAGCCACCAGGGGACTGGGGCCAACGTCCTGACTTTC.

J is TRBJ1-2 and V is TRBV28; D not resolved. Germline CDR1 is MDHEN and CDR2 is SYDVKM. This CDR3 has 12 amino acids. Trimming took 2 bases from V and 7 from J, leaving 8 bases between them. The CDR3 protein is CASSLLSSGYTF. In nucleotides, the CDR3 is TGTGCCAGCAGTTTACTGTCCTCTGGCTACACCTTC.

V gene TRBV9 combines with J gene TRBJ1-4; the D gene is possibly TRBD1 (5 bases). There are 15 residues in the CDR3. The V gene's germline CDR1 is SGDLS and CDR2 YYNGEE. The V gene lost 4 bases and the J gene lost 8 bases, with 18 bases spanning the gap. CDR3 nucleotides: TGTGCCAGCAGCCCATCGCGGGGGGTCCGGGAAAAACTGTTTTTT. It codes for CASSPSRGVREKLFF.

CDR3 sequence reads: CASSFLAGDYNEQFF. The CDR3, as DNA: TGTGCCAGCAGCTTTCTAGCGGGGGACTACAATGAGCAGTTCTTC. The rearrangement links TRBV11-2 to TRBJ2-1; TRBD2 agrees at 10 bases. The germline V gene encodes CDR1 SGHAT and CDR2 FQNNGV. J was trimmed by 3 bases and V by 3 bases; bases with no gene match: 2. The length of the CDR3 is 15 residues.

This clone was found a few times. The V and J genes are TRBV19 and TRBJ2-7; possible D gene TRBD2, 6 bases. Trimming pared 11 bases from V and 3 bases from J, leaving 11 bases between. Looked up from germline, CDR1 is LNHDA and CDR2 is SQIVND (reference sequence). CDR3 length equals 11 residues. The CDR3 DNA reads as TGTGCCGTAGCGGCGGACTACGAGCAGTACTTC. It is translated as CAVAADYEQYF. Full variable domain (outside the CDR3, taken from reference TRBV19 and TRBJ2-7): DGGITQSPKYLFRKEGQNVTLSCEQNLNHDAMYWYRQDPGQGLRLIYYSQIVNDFQKGDIAEGYSVSREKKESFPLTVTSAQKNPTAFYLCAVAADYEQYFGPGTRLTVT.

Notes on this clone: At one boundary the junction diverges from the germline segment, which might be a read error. The gene calls are TRBV9 and TRBJ2-2, with TRBD1 matching over 7 bases. This CDR3 has 15 amino acids. In germline, CDR1 is SGDLS, CDR2 YYNGEE. CDR3 sequence reads: CASSVDRTNTGELFF. The CDR3 bases are TGTGCCAGCAGCGTGGACAGGACGAATACCGGGGAGCTGTTTTTT.

The chain uses TRBV25-1 and TRBJ1-1; TRBD1 agrees at 7 bases. V trimming: 4 bases; J trimming: 0 bases; junction bases outside the gene matches: 11. The CDR3 consists of 17 residues. CDR1 and CDR2 from the germline V gene are MGHDK and SYGVNS. The CDR3 loop is CASSAHQGVGMNTEAFF. DNA of the CDR3: TGTGCCAGCAGTGCCCACCAGGGGGTGGGAATGAACACTGAAGCTTTCTTT.

The chain has TRBV5-1 and TRBJ2-7; 7 nucleotides align to TRBD2. Germline V lookup: CDR1 SGHRS, CDR2 YFSETQ. V shed 5 bases, J shed 5 bases, and the junction held 10 bases outside the gene matches. This CDR3 contains 14 residues. The CDR3: CASSPPGGRDEQYF. The DNA for the CDR3 is TGCGCCAGCAGTCCACCGGGGGGTCGGGACGAGCAGTACTTC.

This chain uses TRBV9 with TRBJ1-1, with a possible D match to TRBD1 (6 bases). The CDR3 loop spans 16 amino acids. Looked up from germline, CDR1 is SGDLS and CDR2 is YYNGEE. Trimming shortened V by 4 bases and J by 0 bases, and 16 bases separated the two germline ends. CDR3 amino acids: CASSPNQGGVNTEAFF. Written as DNA, the CDR3 is TGTGCCAGCAGCCCCAATCAAGGGGGGGTGAACACTGAAGCTTTCTTT.

The rearrangement uses TRBV30 and TRBJ2-5; 12 nucleotides line up with TRBD2. The junction had 2 bases not matched to a gene; V was cut back by 5 bases and J by 7 bases. This CDR3 is built from 12 residues. Germline V CDR1 and CDR2: GTSNPN, SVGIG (reference sequence). For the CDR3, the DNA is TGTGCCTGGGGGGGACTAGCGGGGACCCAGTACTTC. As protein: CAWGGLAGTQYF.

This clone was counted a few times. This chain connects TRBV2 to TRBJ1-2; D unresolved. Germline V gene data show CDR1 as SNHLY and CDR2 as FYNNEI. Deletions cut 7 bases from V and 5 bases from J, with 11 bases between. The length of the CDR3 is 12 residues. CDR3 DNA sequence: TGTGCCAGCAACCAGGCATCTTATGGCTACACCTTC. Amino acid sequence: CASNQASYGYTF.

J is TRBJ1-2 and V is TRBV14; no definite D call. Trimming removed 0 bases at V and 5 bases at J, with 7 bases between. Per germline, CDR1 SGHDN and CDR2 FVKESK. CDR3 length equals 13 residues. CDR3 coding DNA: TGTGCCAGCAGCCAAGACAGGTTGTATGGCTACACCTTC. The encoded protein is CASSQDRLYGYTF.

In its sample, this clone was seen a few times. The chain is built from TRBV14 and TRBJ1-2; 9 nucleotides line up with TRBD1. This CDR3 comprises 14 residues. Germline assignment: CDR1 SGHDN and CDR2 FVKESK. V was clipped by 5 bases and J by 4 bases; unmatched bases: 5. The CDR3 loop is CASSEQGAGYGYTF. The CDR3 bases are TGTGCCAGCAGCGAACAGGGGGCAGGCTATGGCTACACCTTC.

The V call is TRBV18, the J call TRBJ1-3; D is uncertain. Germline V gene data show CDR1 as KGHSH and CDR2 as LQKENI. There are 15 residues in the CDR3. V was trimmed by 2 bases and J by 0 bases, leaving 8 bases between them. CDR3 DNA: TGTGCCAGCTCACCATCGTTAAGCTCTGGAAACACCATATATTTT. As protein: CASSPSLSSGNTIYF.

This clone was seen more than once but under ten times. CDR3 nucleotide sequence: TGTGCCTGGAGTGTAACGTACGACTCCTACGAGCAGTACTTC. Translated: CAWSVTYDSYEQYF. V gene TRBV30 combines with J gene TRBJ2-7; D call uncertain. The CDR3 contains 14 residues. With 0 bases removed from V and 0 bases from J, the gap between germline ends came to 9 bases. Looked up from germline, CDR1 is GTSNPN and CDR2 is SVGIG (reference sequence).

This clone showed up just a few times. The rearrangement uses TRBV5-1 and TRBJ2-7; D is perhaps TRBD1 or TRBD2 (6 bases each). Looked up from germline, CDR1 is SGHRS and CDR2 is YFSETQ. V lost 4 bases and J 4 bases, leaving 15 bases between the germline ends. The CDR3 extends over 14 amino acids. The DNA for the CDR3 is TGCGCCAGCAGCATGGGGGGCAGCGTGTACGAGCAGTACTTC. It translates to CASSMGGSVYEQYF. Full variable domain (rest looked up from reference TRBV5-1 and TRBJ2-7): KAGVTQTPRYLIKTRGQQVTLSCSPISGHRSVSWYQQTPGQGLQFLFEYFSETQRNKGNFPGRFSGRQFSNSRSEMNVSTLELGDSALYLCASSMGGSVYEQYFGPGTRLTVT.

The genes are TRBV9 and TRBJ1-2; D perhaps matches TRBD1 (6 bases). The V and J ends lost 0 bases and 10 bases respectively, with 16 bases between them. CDR1 is SGDLS and CDR2 is YYNGEE in the germline V gene. This CDR3 is 14 amino acids long. In DNA form, the CDR3 reads TGTGCCAGCAGCGTAGCAATGGGGCAGGGGTTCTACACCTTC. Its translation is CASSVAMGQGFYTF.